This TCR beta chain was profiled in a study of blood T cell repertoires in COVID-19. This clone has just one count. Assay used: immunoSEQ multiplex PCR; TCRdb lists only in-frame clones, some missing. The table records about 360,000 clones, around nine tenths of them present only once. The CDR3 consists of 14 residues. Germline trimming cut 4 bases from V and 5 bases from J; bases unmatched to any gene: 1. From germline, CDR1 is SGHTA and CDR2 FQGTGA. The rearrangement links TRBV7-3 to TRBJ2-2, with 10 bases fitting TRBD1. The specimen was peripheral blood. The TCR sequence derives from a woman aged 55 to 70 with COVID-19, enrolled during active disease. The DNA for the CDR3 is TGTGCCAGCAGCTCGGGACAGGGGACCGGGGAGCTGTTTTTT. It translates to CASSSGQGTGELFF.